This T cell receptor (beta chain) was recovered during a study of T cells in Graves' hyperthyroidism and ophthalmopathy. This CDR3 comprises 15 residues. Germline V gives CDR1 SGHNT, CDR2 YYREEE (reference sequence). J lost 8 bases, V lost 4 bases, and 7 bases had no gene match. Diagnoses were made from clinical symptoms, serum measures (thyroxine and TRAb), thyroid ultrasound and orbital computed tomography. Fresh peripheral blood, about 9.9 ml, yielded the PBMCs. Details on this clonotype: The antigen is undetermined.

Points from the study as a whole: In validation, the model predicted ophthalmopathy. These predictions came a median about 6.8 months before onset.

Researchers took RNA transcripts and amplified the TCR beta CDR3 regions from them. Carried out on the TCR CDR3, a first-round RT-PCR used the HTBI primer set. MiXCR was run by TCRdb on the multiplex PCR reads, yielding one entry per CDR3 protein. The data show 560,000 or so distinct CDR3 sequences, nearly 20% seen once. The sequenced material came from blood. The gene calls are TRBV5-4 and TRBJ2-1, with 12 bases identical to TRBD2. The TCR was taken from a man aged 40-49 years with Graves' ophthalmopathy. The CDR3 loop is CASSGSSGREYEQFF. CDR3 coding DNA: TGTGCCAGCAGCGGCTCTAGCGGGAGGGAATATGAGCAGTTCTTC.